A selection of T cell receptor beta chains follows, all from one sample in a study of early T cells in non-severe SARS-CoV-2 infection. One entry per CDR3 protein, called by TCRdb with MiXCR from the 5' RACE reads. This sample yields about 61,000 distinct CDR3 sequences, of which around 12% are seen a single time; 1% to 1.5% belongs to the top ten. The sample in question was whole blood, obtained at baseline. The receptors here all came from an adult who was a healthcare worker with PCR-confirmed SARS-CoV-2 infection or an uninfected control (not recorded which). The donor label of this sample is uncertain. CDR3s include the opening cysteine and the closing phenylalanine or tryptophan. The D gene is left open where the match is weak. Clone size is given for some rows only: seen once, a few or many times, or a class if the clone is expanded.

v_call	d_call	j_call	clone_size	cdr3_nt	cdr3_aa
TRBV5-5	-	TRBJ2-1	-	TGTGCCAGCATGTTTGTAATGGGGGGTCTTAATGAGCAGTTCTTC	CASMFVMGGLNEQFF
TRBV27	-	TRBJ2-3	few	TGTGCCAGCAGTTTCCAAGCGGCAGATACGCAGTATTTT	CASSFQAADTQYF
TRBV11-2	-	TRBJ2-3	many	TGTGCCAGCAGCTTAGCCCCCGTCGGAGATACGCAGTATTTT	CASSLAPVGDTQYF
TRBV24-1	-	TRBJ2-3	-	TGTGCCACCAGTGACAGGGCGGCAGATACGCAGTATTTT	CATSDRAADTQYF
TRBV5-1	-	TRBJ2-2	-	TGCGCCAGCAGCTTGTTTGGGGGCGCGGGCACCGGGGAGCTGTTTTTT	CASSLFGGAGTGELFF
TRBV18	TRBD1	TRBJ1-2	few	TGTGCCAGCTCGACCCCACGGGACAGCTATGGCTACACCTTC	CASSTPRDSYGYTF
TRBV7-2	TRBD2	TRBJ2-1	few	TGTGCCAGCAGCTTATCAGCTAGCGGGCTAAAGATAGGTCTTGAGCAGTTCTTC	CASSLSASGLKIGLEQFF
TRBV27	-	TRBJ2-1	-	TGTGCCAGCAGTCCTACGGACCCAACCTACAATGAGCAGTTCTTC	CASSPTDPTYNEQFF
TRBV19	-	TRBJ2-1	many	TGTGCCAGTGGCTTTGGCAGGGGTCAAGTGGATGAGCAGTTCTTC	CASGFGRGQVDEQFF
TRBV6-6	-	TRBJ1-5	many	TGTGCCAGCAGTTACTGGGCCCGCCCAGGGTCCTACAATCAGCCCCAGCATTTT	CASSYWARPGSYNQPQHF
TRBV15	-	TRBJ2-3	-	TGTGCCACCGCAGGCCGCCGCACAGATACGCAGTATTTT	CATAGRRTDTQYF
TRBV12-3/TRBV12-4	-	TRBJ1-2	few	TGTGCCAGCAAACCGGGACACACAAGTGGCTACACCTTC	CASKPGHTSGYTF
TRBV10-3	-	TRBJ1-6	-	TGTGCCATCAGTGACCGTTTATCCGATAATTCACCCCTCCACTTT	CAISDRLSDNSPLHF
TRBV9	-	TRBJ1-1	many	TGTGCCAGCAGCGTAGGTGGAGACAACACTGAAGCTTTCTTT	CASSVGGDNTEAFF
TRBV10-3	TRBD1	TRBJ1-6	-	TGTGCCATCAGTGAGGGGACAGAAGGCAATCTAGGCTATTCACCCCTCCACTTT	CAISEGTEGNLGYSPLHF
TRBV6-6	-	TRBJ2-5	few	TGTGCCAGCAGTTACTCAGAGACCCAGTACTTC	CASSYSETQYF
TRBV6-1	-	TRBJ2-6	many	TGTGCCAGCAGTGAAGGTCCCCTGTCTATTACTGGGGCCAACGTCCTGACTTTC	CASSEGPLSITGANVLTF
TRBV19	-	TRBJ2-3	-	TGTGCCAGTAGTATAGACATACGTTCCACAGATACGCAGTATTTT	CASSIDIRSTDTQYF
TRBV4-2	-	TRBJ2-3	few	TGTGCCAGCAGCCAAGATCTTCTGGGTATCTCCGGCACAGATACGCAGTATTTT	CASSQDLLGISGTDTQYF
TRBV5-1	-	TRBJ2-1	many	TGCGCCAGCAGCCCTCTGGCGGGGCCCGATGAGCAGTTCTTC	CASSPLAGPDEQFF
TRBV27	-	TRBJ1-2	-	TGTGCCAGCAGTTTATATGGGGGGCGCACCTATGGCTACACCTTC	CASSLYGGRTYGYTF
TRBV20-1	-	TRBJ2-2	-	TGCAGTGCTAGCAAAGCCAGCAACACCGGGGAGCTGTTTTTT	CSASKASNTGELFF
TRBV20-1	-	TRBJ1-5	few	TGCAGTGCTAGAGAAACTGCGGGGGGTAATCAGCCCCAGCATTTT	CSARETAGGNQPQHF
TRBV12-3/TRBV12-4	TRBD2	TRBJ2-5	many	TGTGCCAGCAGTACTAGCGGGTGGAGGATAGAGACCCAGTACTTC	CASSTSGWRIETQYF
TRBV10-3	TRBD1	TRBJ2-3	-	TGTGCCAGCAGAGGACCGGGACAGGGCGTAGATACGCAGTATTTT	CASRGPGQGVDTQYF
TRBV9	TRBD1	TRBJ2-5	-	TGTGCCAGCAGCCCGCGGACAGGGGAAGAGACCCAGTACTTC	CASSPRTGEETQYF
TRBV28	-	TRBJ1-1	few	TGTGCCAGCAGTTTACTAGGAGCCGAAGCTTTCTTT	CASSLLGAEAFF
TRBV21-1	-	TRBJ2-1	few	TGTGCCAGCCTAAGTGGCCCTTCGGGTGAGCAGTTCTTC	CASLSGPSGEQFF
TRBV6-1	-	TRBJ1-5	many	TGTGCCAGCAGCTTAACCTCAGGGAATCGCAATCAGCCCCAGCATTTT	CASSLTSGNRNQPQHF
TRBV4-1	TRBD1	TRBJ2-2	-	TGCGCCAGCAGCCGCGGAGGACAGGGGAACACCGGGGAGCTGTTTTTT	CASSRGGQGNTGELFF
TRBV6-1	TRBD1	TRBJ1-2	few	TGTGCCAGCAGTGAAGCGGGACAGGGGATATATGGCTACACCTTC	CASSEAGQGIYGYTF
TRBV24-1	-	TRBJ2-3	-	TGTGCCACCAGAGACCTAGCCGGGGATACGCAGTATTTT	CATRDLAGDTQYF
TRBV2	TRBD1	TRBJ2-5	few	TGTGCCAGCAACCGACAGGGTCTTGAGACCCAGTACTTC	CASNRQGLETQYF
TRBV25-1	-	TRBJ1-2	-	TGTGCCAGCAGTGCGTCCGAAGTAGCTAACTATGGCTACACCTTC	CASSASEVANYGYTF
TRBV11-2	-	TRBJ1-5	many	TGTGCCAGCAGCCTACGGTGGGGGGACGATCAGCCCCAGCATTTT	CASSLRWGDDQPQHF
TRBV29-1	TRBD1	TRBJ2-1	many	TGCAGCGCCGGACAGGGTACCAATGAGCAGTTCTTC	CSAGQGTNEQFF
TRBV4-1	-	TRBJ1-1	few	TGCGCCAGCAGCCAAGTTTTTCGGGAGCAGAACACTGAAGCTTTCTTT	CASSQVFREQNTEAFF
TRBV7-3	TRBD1	TRBJ1-2	-	TGTGCCAGCAGACTACTAGACAGGGTTCGAGACTATGGCTACACCTTC	CASRLLDRVRDYGYTF
TRBV6-2/TRBV6-3	TRBD2	TRBJ2-1	-	TGTGCCAGCAGTCTTTGGACTAGCGGGACCTACAATGAGCAGTTCTTC	CASSLWTSGTYNEQFF
TRBV10-1	-	TRBJ1-4	-	TGCGCCAGCAGTAGATACTACCCGACAGTTTTATTAGAAAAACTGTTTTTT	CASSRYYPTVLLEKLFF
TRBV6-6	-	TRBJ1-6	few	TGTGCCAGCAGTCCGGTGCCCCTTTCACCCCTCCACTTT	CASSPVPLSPLHF
TRBV24-1	TRBD2	TRBJ2-1	few	TGTGCCACCAGTGATCCTAGCGGCATCGACTACAATGAGCAGTTCTTC	CATSDPSGIDYNEQFF
TRBV6-6	TRBD1	TRBJ2-2	few	TGTGCCAGCAGTCCGCCGGGACAGGGCAGGTCCGGGGAGCTGTTTTTT	CASSPPGQGRSGELFF
TRBV6-2/TRBV6-3	-	TRBJ1-1	few	TGTGCCAGCCGAGAGGAACTGACAGAAGCTTTCTTT	CASREELTEAFF
TRBV5-6	-	TRBJ1-2	few	TGTGCCAGCAGCTTGGGACCGAAAGCCACCTTC	CASSLGPKATF
TRBV30	-	TRBJ1-1	few	TGTGCCTGGAGCGCAGGGTTGGTGAACACTGAAGCTTTCTTT	CAWSAGLVNTEAFF
TRBV5-6	-	TRBJ1-6	many	TGTGCCAGCAGCTTGGAAGGGACAATTAATTCACCCCTCCACTTT	CASSLEGTINSPLHF
TRBV19	-	TRBJ1-5	-	TGTGCCAGTAGCGGCAGCTATAGCAATCAGCCCCAGCATTTT	CASSGSYSNQPQHF
TRBV5-1	TRBD1	TRBJ2-2	few	TGCGCCAGCAGCTTACTGACAGGGGGCCGGGAGCTGTTTTTT	CASSLLTGGRELFF
TRBV12-3/TRBV12-4	-	TRBJ1-1	-	TGTGCCAGCAGTTTCCAGTTGAACACTGAAGCTTTCTTT	CASSFQLNTEAFF
TRBV24-1	TRBD1	TRBJ2-4	few	TGTGCCACCAGTGATCCCGGGACAGGGAACATTCAGTACTTC	CATSDPGTGNIQYF